These 10 T cell receptor beta chains share one sample of origin, sequenced in a study of cytomegalovirus exposure and HLA in healthy donors. The PCR contained 60 Vbeta and 13 Jbeta primers. Clones were sequenced by immunoSEQ multiplex PCR, and TCRdb holds only the in-frame ones, with some missing. This repertoire includes some 48,000 clones. The sequenced sample consisted of PBMCs. The receptors shown here come from a woman aged 40 to 55 in good health and CMV-seronegative.

On this clone: An end of the junction does not agree with germline; a read error may underlie this. The J gene is TRBJ2-3, the V gene TRBV29-1; 12 bases are a match to TRBD2. CDR3 length equals 19 residues. The V gene's germline CDR1 is SQVTM and CDR2 ANQGSEA. The CDR3 loop is CSVGRSGLAGTNRTDKQYF. As DNA, the CDR3 is TGCAGCGTTGGGAGGAGTGGACTAGCGGGGACTAACCGCACAGATAAGCAGTATTTT.

The J gene is TRBJ2-7, the V gene TRBV6-1; the D is unclear. CDR3 length: 11 amino acids. CDR1 and CDR2 from the germline V gene are MNHNS and SASEGT. Trimming left V 4 bases short and J 3 bases short, with 4 bases between. The CDR3 is CASSVVYEQYF. Written as DNA, the CDR3 is TGTGCCAGCAGTGTCGTCTACGAGCAGTACTTC.

In regard to this clone: One junction end disagrees with the germline gene, perhaps due to a read error. The chain carries TRBV5-1 and TRBJ2-7; 8 positions match TRBD2. Germline CDR1 is SGHRS and CDR2 is YFSETQ. The CDR3 loop spans 17 amino acids. The CDR3 nucleotides read TGCGCCAGCAGCTTGGACCCTACTAGCGGAATACCCTACGGGCAGTACTTC. This gives the protein CASSLDPTSGIPYGQYF.

The chain is built from TRBV6-5 and TRBJ2-5; 7 bases are shared with TRBD1. CDR3 length equals 15 residues. Germline V gene data show CDR1 as MNHEY and CDR2 as SVGAGI. J was trimmed by 4 bases and V by 6 bases; bases with no gene match: 11. The CDR3 DNA sequence: TGTGCCAGCAGCCCTCTCCCCGACAGGGTAGAGACCCAGTACTTC. Amino acids: CASSPLPDRVETQYF.

This chain connects TRBV5-1 to TRBJ2-7; D may be TRBD1 (5 bases). Trimming cost V 0 bases and J 5 bases, with 12 bases left between them. The CDR3 contains 14 residues. The germline V gene encodes CDR1 SGHRS and CDR2 YFSETQ. CDR3 nucleotides: TGCGCCAGCAGCTTGGGGCAGGGCGTCCACGAGCAGTACTTC. Its translation is CASSLGQGVHEQYF.

V usage is TRBV5-1 and J usage is TRBJ2-7, with TRBD2 matching 10 bases. V was pared by 1 base and J by 3 bases, with 7 bases of the junction left unmatched. The CDR3 has 16 amino acids. The germline V gene encodes CDR1 SGHRS and CDR2 YFSETQ. The CDR3 DNA is TGCGCCAGCAGCTTGAGTGCTAGCGGGAGAAACTACGAGCAGTACTTC. Translated: CASSLSASGRNYEQYF.

The V and J genes are TRBV30 and TRBJ2-7; no reliable D call. CDR1 is GTSNPN, CDR2 SVGIG, per germline (reference sequence). Trimming left V 1 base short and J 1 base short, with 5 bases between. This CDR3 is 12 amino acids long. CDR3 nucleotides: TGTGCCTGGAGTGCCGGGTCCTACGAGCAGTACTTC. This gives the protein CAWSAGSYEQYF. The variable domain in full, with the rest retrieved from reference TRBV30 and TRBJ2-7, is SQTIHQWPATLVQPVGSPLSLECTVEGTSNPNLYWYRQAAGRGLQLLFYSVGIGQISSEVPQNLSASRPQDRQFILSSKKLLLSDSGFYLCAWSAGSYEQYFGPGTRLTVT.

This sequence joins TRBV28 and TRBJ2-6, with 8 bases matching TRBD1. The V segment lost 6 bases and the J segment 3 bases; nucleotides outside the gene matches: 7. CDR1 MDHEN and CDR2 SYDVKM come from the germline V gene. CDR3 length: 16 amino acids. CDR3 residues: CASSPQGAGGANVLTF. The CDR3 bases are TGTGCCAGCAGCCCTCAGGGGGCGGGTGGGGCCAACGTCCTGACTTTC.

On this clone: Other DNA sequences in the same sample also yield this CDR3. The chain carries TRBV7-2 and TRBJ2-3, with TRBD2 matching over 8 bases. Germline values: CDR1 SGHTA, CDR2 FQGNSA. With V trimmed by 1 base and J by 3 bases, 3 bases remained unmatched. This CDR3 is built from 15 residues. This CDR3 is CASSLVGGGTDTQYF. The CDR3 nucleotides are TGTGCCAGCAGCTTAGTGGGCGGGGGGACAGATACGCAGTATTTT.

A note on this clone: One end of the junction fails to match germline, which may point to a read error. The genes are TRBV5-5 and TRBJ1-1; 8 bases map to TRBD1. The V gene's germline CDR1 is SGHKS and CDR2 YYEKEE (reference sequence). The CDR3 totals 14 residues. DNA of the CDR3: TGTGCCAGCAGGAGGGGACAGGCCAACACTGAAGATTTCTTT. Protein product: CASRRGQANTEDFF.